Following are 5 T cell receptor beta chains from one sample sequenced in a study of a mutant IDH1 vaccine in newly diagnosed glioma. Generated by immunoSEQ multiplex PCR, the TCRdb table keeps only in-frame clones and is missing some. The sample shows 50,000 or so clones, 75% to 95% of them seen only once. Time point described: week 11, during vaccination. Doses comprised 300 ug of mutant IDH1 20-mer peptide each, plus topical imiquimod. These receptors lack a known antigen. The sequences come from PBMCs, collected from a glioma patient whose treatment included an IDH1 peptide vaccine. These TCRs come from a man aged 50 to 60 with glioma.

This chain uses TRBV29-1 with TRBJ2-7; D possibly corresponds to TRBD2 (5 bases). V lost 3 bases to trimming and J lost 4 bases, with 16 bases between them. The CDR3 sequence is 14 residues long. From germline, CDR1 is SQVTM and CDR2 ANQGSEA. DNA of the CDR3: TGCAGCGTTGAGGTTAGAGGGAACTTGTACGAGCAGTACTTC. Translating gives CSVEVRGNLYEQYF.

This clone was observed a single time. The chain uses TRBV5-6 and TRBJ2-3, with D perhaps matching TRBD1 or TRBD2 (5 bases each). V gave up 7 bases and J gave up 1 base, with 10 bases separating them. The V gene's germline CDR1 is SGHDT and CDR2 YYEEEE. The CDR3 runs 13 residues. The CDR3 reads CASRGVGTDTQYF. CDR3 nucleotides: TGTGCCAGCCGAGGGGTGGGCACAGATACGCAGTATTTT.

This clone was counted a single time. The chain joins TRBV6-1 to TRBJ1-2, with 12 bases aligning to TRBD1. V shed 6 bases, J shed 10 bases, and the junction held 6 bases outside the gene matches. The CDR3 extends over 13 amino acids. CDR1 and CDR2 (germline): MNHNS, SASEGT. The CDR3 is CASRPGTGGVYTF. CDR3 DNA sequence: TGTGCCAGCAGGCCCGGGACAGGGGGCGTCTACACCTTC.

The chain has TRBV7-2 and TRBJ2-3, with 7 bases matching TRBD1. This CDR3 is built from 13 residues. Germline V gene sequence: CDR1 SGHTA, CDR2 FQGNSA. V was pared by 5 bases and J by 5 bases, with 4 bases of the junction left unmatched. The CDR3 DNA sequence: TGTGCCAGCAGCAACAACAGGGGAGATACGCAGTATTTT. Protein: CASSNNRGDTQYF.

The chain uses TRBV5-1 and TRBJ1-3; D gene unclear. Per germline, CDR1 SGHRS and CDR2 YFSETQ. The CDR3 is made up of 13 amino acids. The ends were cut back, 0 bases at V and 2 bases at J, with 3 bases in the middle. Here the CDR3 reads CASSLGAGNTIYF. The CDR3 bases are TGCGCCAGCAGCTTGGGGGCTGGAAACACCATATATTTT.